This T cell receptor (beta chain) stems from a study of CD8 T cells in ankylosing spondylitis. Study-wide results and limits: Typical of ankylosing spondylitis blood, it appeared, was a TCR beta motif of 7 or 8 highly homologous variants.

The sample holds many counts of this clonotype. Its antigen is undetermined. Germline lookup yields CDR1 SQVTM and CDR2 ANQGSEA. CDR3 length equals 14 residues. Losses at the gene ends were 3 bases for V and 5 bases for J; bases not matched to a gene: 6. TCRdb ran MiXCR on the 5' RACE reads and lists one entry per CDR3 protein. The sample lists 150,000 to 200,000 distinct CDR3 sequences, around a sixth occurring once. The J gene is TRBJ2-1, the V gene TRBV29-1, with TRBD2 identical over 8 bases. The sequence came from a male donor aged 10-35 years with ankylosing spondylitis or in good health (not recorded which). The source material was blood, either unsorted or a sorted T cell fraction (not recorded which). CDR3: CSVDGLAGNNEQFF. The CDR3 DNA sequence: TGCAGCGTTGACGGACTAGCAGGTAACAATGAGCAGTTCTTC.